This T cell receptor beta chain comes out of a study of T cells after yellow fever vaccination (dated by TCRdb to the late 2010s). For the wider study: The SMART-Seq v4 Ultra Low Input RNA kit was used to prepare libraries from fractions with low cell numbers. To track T-cell clones before and after primary and booster YFV17D yellow fever vaccination, bulk TCR alpha and beta repertoires were sequenced longitudinally. Two healthy male donors, one aged 18 to 30 and one aged 30 to 39 years, were included in the cohort. Blood was drawn at multiple timepoints before and after primary and secondary immunization, with bulk PBMC replicates and cell subsets isolated.

Comments on this clonotype: Its specific antigen is unknown. The input lacks base qualities; no much larger clone sits a single base away.

This specimen's treatment or condition label, interpreted: live attenuated yellow fever vaccine strain. Two biological replicates of bulk PBMCs were collected at each blood-draw timepoint. PBMCs were isolated from peripheral blood using a standard Ficoll-Paque protocol. TriZol was used to extract RNA from bulk PBMCs, from CD4 and CD8 fractions, and from dextramer-positive and dextramer-negative fractions. On the study overall, not on this receptor specifically: After the booster, most of the clones that had expanded following primary vaccination were detected again (almost 98% of CD4 and more than 85% of CD8), which suggests that memory was broadly maintained. The study included only a couple of donors, which limits how far the findings can be generalized. The secondary T-cell response was found to be weaker but faster than the primary response, with a peak reached on day 5 rather than on day 15. Computational filtering was required because FACS-sorted repertoires could contain abundant contaminating clonotypes from the bulk population. A small fraction of clonotypes appeared in both the CD4 and CD8 compartments, likely as a result of convergent recombination.

TCR cDNA was synthesized by 5'RACE template switching, which introduced a universal primer site and unique molecular identifiers. Priming for cDNA synthesis came from both the TCR alpha and TCR beta constant segments. Libraries were amplified in two PCR steps, with sample barcodes and sequencing adapters added in the second step. Sequencing of libraries was done on Illumina HiSeq 2500 (2x100 bp) or NovaSeq (2x150 bp). The study's processing was this. Demultiplexing of reads and collapsing into UMI consensus sequences were performed with MIGEC, and V(D)J alignment was carried out with MiXCR. Clonotypes responding to the vaccine were identified with edgeR on replicate PBMC samples, with the criteria of FDR below 0.01 and a log2 fold change above 5 up to day 15. Bulk clonotypes were assigned CD4 or CD8 identity according to which sequenced CD4 or CD8 repertoire held them at higher abundance. Using fastp trimming at Q25 and MiXCR clonotype assembly, TCRdb reanalyzed the public sequencing data and kept in-frame beta chains. Rows merge per CDR3 protein into single entries with the most common DNA and genes. Clone size and V and J calls follow TCRdb, not the original study. The sample yields 250,000 to 350,000 distinct CDR3 sequences; 6.5% to 8.5% were counted once. Roughly a sixth of the sample comes from the top ten.

Germline trimming: 5 bases from V, 5 bases from J; junction bases outside gene matches: 13. The CDR3 covers 18 residues, taking in both the cysteine and the phenylalanine. The read is trimmed to its CDR3 DNA, 54 bases read in frame from base 1. For CDR1 and CDR2, the germline V gene lists MNHEY and SVGEGT. The rearranged chain carries TRBV6-2 or TRBV6-3 and TRBJ2-5, with 14 bases in between that match TRBD2. This sequence was found in a man aged 18 to 30 who received the YFV17D yellow fever vaccine. The sequences come from PBMCs, collected 45 days after the first yellow fever vaccination. The nucleotides are TGTGCCAGCAGTAGACAACCGGGACTAGCGGGGGTTGAGGAGACCCAGTACTTC. It codes for CASSRQPGLAGVEETQYF.